The 10 T cell receptor beta chains reported below all come from one sample, sequenced in a study of cytomegalovirus exposure and HLA in healthy donors. The PCR employed 60 Vbeta primers together with 13 Jbeta primers. Assay used: immunoSEQ multiplex PCR; TCRdb lists only in-frame clones, some missing. The sample carries 200,000 to 250,000 clones, 60% to 85% recorded once. Sequencing was carried out using PBMCs. These receptors were obtained from a man aged 35-49 years in good health and CMV-seronegative.

J is TRBJ2-5 and V is TRBV19, with 9 nucleotides matching TRBD2. V lost 0 bases and J lost 0; bases outside the gene matches: 11. Germline CDR1 is LNHDA and CDR2 is SQIVND (reference sequence). This CDR3 is built from 19 residues. Here the CDR3 DNA reads TGTGCCAGTAGTATAGATTTCGTGCTTAGCGGGGGCCACCAAGAGACCCAGTACTTC. It codes for CASSIDFVLSGGHQETQYF.

The V and J genes are TRBV4-2 and TRBJ2-1; 11 nucleotides align to TRBD2. The CDR3 is 19 amino acids. The V and J ends lost 0 bases and 4 bases, in that order; junction bases with no gene match: 11. CDR1 is LGHNA, CDR2 YNFKEQ, per germline. This chain's CDR3 is CASSQELAGALEGYNEQFF. The CDR3 nucleotides are TGTGCCAGCAGCCAAGAACTAGCGGGAGCCCTTGAGGGGTACAATGAGCAGTTCTTC.

This rearrangement joins TRBV5-1 to TRBJ2-7, with TRBD1 identical over 11 bases. Germline CDR1 and CDR2: SGHRS and YFSETQ. This CDR3 has 15 residues. Trimming cost V 4 bases and J 2 bases; bases outside gene matches: 5. For the CDR3, the DNA is TGCGCCAGCAGCCCGAGGGGACAGGGGGCCTACGAGCAGTACTTC. Translating it yields CASSPRGQGAYEQYF.

This chain links TRBV9 with TRBJ2-1; 7 nucleotides agree with TRBD2. J gave up 7 bases and V 0 bases, and 13 bases lay outside the gene matches. This CDR3 is built from 17 residues. Germline assignment: CDR1 SGDLS and CDR2 YYNGEE. The CDR3: CASSVEGGSFPGNEQFF. Here the CDR3 DNA reads TGTGCCAGCAGCGTAGAAGGCGGGAGCTTTCCCGGGAATGAGCAGTTCTTC.

The chain is built from TRBV27 and TRBJ1-6; D possibly corresponds to TRBD1 (5 bases). The germline V and J ends were trimmed by 6 bases and 3 bases, with 12 bases remaining between them. The CDR3 has 15 residues. Germline values: CDR1 MNHEY, CDR2 SMNVEV (reference sequence). CDR3 sequence: CASSPGTDYNSPLHF. The CDR3 nucleotides are TGTGCCAGCAGCCCCGGGACTGACTATAATTCACCCCTCCACTTT.

V and J are TRBV11-2 and TRBJ2-7, with a tentative D call TRBD1 (6 bases). CDR3 length: 13 residues. Looked up from germline, CDR1 is SGHAT and CDR2 is FQNNGV. Between the trimmed V and J ends, which lost 5 bases and 1 base, there was a span of 9 bases. The CDR3 sequence is CASSRGHSYEQYF. DNA of the CDR3: TGTGCCAGCAGCAGGGGACATTCCTACGAGCAGTACTTC.

The chain employs TRBV7-2 and TRBJ1-2; D gene unclear. The CDR3 has 15 amino acids. The germline V gene has CDR1 SGHTA and CDR2 FQGNSA. V dropped 1 base and J dropped 4 bases, with 13 bases sitting between them. The CDR3 nucleotides are TGTGCCAGCAGCTTAGGTCCGGTGTCGTTCTATGGCTACACCTTC. Protein: CASSLGPVSFYGYTF. Complete variable domain (other parts from reference TRBV7-2 and TRBJ1-2): GAGVSQSPSNKVTEKGKDVELRCDPISGHTALYWYRQSLGQGLEFLIYFQGNSAPDKSGLPSDRFSAERTGGSVSTLTIQRTQQEDSAVYLCASSLGPVSFYGYTFGSGTRLTVV.

The chain has TRBV1 and TRBJ1-2; the table calls TRBD1, which could not be checked here. TRBV1 is a pseudogene segment. This CDR3 contains 14 residues. Written as DNA, the CDR3 is TGCACCAGCAGCATCCGGACAGGGTGTGATGGCTACACCTTC. Protein sequence: CTSSIRTGCDGYTF.

The chain combines TRBV11-2 with TRBJ2-5; D perhaps matches TRBD2 (6 bases). This CDR3 spans 16 amino acids. V lost 1 base and J 5 bases, leaving 17 bases between the germline ends. Germline V lookup: CDR1 SGHAT, CDR2 FQNNGV. The CDR3 protein is CASSLGGGRGGETQYF. The CDR3 DNA is TGTGCCAGCAGCTTAGGAGGAGGGCGGGGCGGGGAGACCCAGTACTTC.

The gene calls are TRBV5-4 and TRBJ1-2, with a possible D match to TRBD1 (5 bases). V was clipped by 0 bases and J by 2 bases, with 5 bases between them. CDR3 length equals 13 residues. The germline V gene encodes CDR1 SGHNT and CDR2 YYREEE (reference sequence). CDR3 sequence (DNA): TGTGCCAGCAGCTTGGACAGGAACTATGGCTACACCTTC. Protein: CASSLDRNYGYTF.